This T cell receptor beta chain was identified in a study of blood T cell repertoires in COVID-19. At the level of the study: Material from acute and convalescent COVID-19 was sourced from the United States, Italy and Spain. Sources were T cells, B-cell-depleted T cells, or PBMCs; the material itself was cDNA or gDNA.

The germline CDR1 and CDR2 sequences are MDHEN and SYDVKM. The germline V and J ends were trimmed by 5 bases and 2 bases, with 18 bases remaining between them. The CDR3 extends over 16 amino acids. TCRdb's copy holds only in-frame clones and misses some; the assay was immunoSEQ multiplex PCR. The sample records approximately 170,000 clones, around 80% being singletons. Only a few counts were recorded for this clone. The sample was peripheral blood. This sequence joins TRBV28 and TRBJ2-5, with TRBD2 as a possible D gene (5 bases). The TCR comes from a woman between 50 and 59 years old with acute or convalescent COVID-19. CDR3 nucleotides: TGTGCCAGCAGTCCCGGACTCAAAAGCATACAAGAGACCCAGTACTTC. Translation: CASSPGLKSIQETQYF.